This TCR beta chain was recovered during a study of blood T cell repertoires in COVID-19. At the level of the study: The origin of the acute and convalescent COVID-19 samples was the United States, Italy and Spain. From T cells, B-cell-depleted T cells, or PBMCs came the material, which was cDNA or gDNA.

The CDR3 extends over 16 amino acids. V was clipped by 4 bases and J by 4 bases; unmatched bases: 8. Germline V gives CDR1 LNHNV, CDR2 YYDKDF (reference sequence). Participants' reported clinical history set cohort assignment. As originally analysed: Quantification of nucleated cells was approximated via reference gene primer amplification. TCRdb keeps only in-frame clones here, not all; method: immunoSEQ multiplex PCR. The V and J calls and clone size were taken over from that table, and D and trimming were inferred from the DNA. The sample lists 150,000 to 200,000 clones, around 84% occurring once. This sequence originates from a man in his fifties who had recovered from COVID-19. Sequenced: PBMCs or T cells enriched from blood (not recorded which). The chain is built from TRBV15 and TRBJ2-2, with TRBD2 matching 8 bases. Written as DNA, the CDR3 is TGTGCCACCAGCACGAGAGCGGGGGTGAGCACCGGGGAGCTGTTTTTT. It specifies CATSTRAGVSTGELFF.